One TCR beta chain is described in this entry. Its cognate antigen is unknown. These data are taken from a study of T cell responses to AZD1222 COVID-19 vaccine. Findings and caveats of the study: Dominant at 160-218 and 743-854, vaccine-associated CD4 TCRs also spanned spike. Epitopes outside B.1.351 and B.1.1.7 mutated regions reportedly drew nearly half of spike TCRs. Repertoires were collected only later (after the peak T cell response had occurred).

The CDR3 totals 16 residues. Trimming stripped 1 base from V and 4 bases from J, with 17 bases between. Germline V gene sequence: CDR1 LGHNA, CDR2 YSLEER. The data were produced by immunoSEQ multiplex PCR, yet TCRdb's version contains in-frame clones alone and is incomplete. The data contain about 180,000 clones, roughly 93% of them seen just once; the ten biggest clones take up under 1.1%. This TCR was recovered from an adult who received the MenACWY meningococcal vaccine as a control. The chain employs TRBV4-3 and TRBJ2-7; no clear D gene. Source: peripheral blood, taken 28 days after the second dose of the MenACWY control vaccine. The CDR3 DNA reads TGCGCCAGCAGCCAAGTCGTCAGCTGGCTAGGGTACGAGCAGTACTTC. Translating gives CASSQVVSWLGYEQYF.